The T cell receptor (beta chain) described here comes from a study of T cells in Graves' hyperthyroidism and ophthalmopathy. The CDR3 runs to 15 residues. V was clipped by 5 bases and J by 2 bases; unmatched bases: 9. Template material for amplifying TCR beta CDR3 regions consisted of RNA transcripts. First-round RT-PCR targeting the TCR CDR3 was performed with the HTBI primer set. Each CDR3 protein gets one entry after TCRdb re-called the multiplex PCR reads with MiXCR. The data contain about 570,000 distinct CDR3 sequences, around 46% of them singletons. Exclusion criteria comprised uncontrolled infection, other autoimmune disease, pregnancy or lactation. This clonotype was picked up many times.

The sequencing sample was made of peripheral blood or thyroid tissue (not recorded which). The chain combines TRBV12-3 or TRBV12-4 with TRBJ2-7, with TRBD2 matching over 7 bases. The TCR was taken from an adult woman with Graves' disease, either hyperthyroidism or ophthalmopathy (not recorded which). This chain's CDR3 is CASSRAGAPTYEQYF. The CDR3 DNA sequence: TGTGCCAGCAGTCGCGCGGGAGCTCCGACCTACGAGCAGTACTTC.